This TCR beta chain was documented in a study of blood T cell repertoires in COVID-19. Whole-study context: Samples representing acute and convalescent COVID-19 were sourced from the United States, Italy and Spain. T cells, B-cell-depleted T cells, or PBMCs provided the cDNA or gDNA that served as material.

The junction had 8 bases not matched to a gene; V was cut back by 7 bases and J by 1 base. CDR3 length: 16 residues. CDR1 LNHDA and CDR2 SQIVND come from the germline V gene (reference sequence). Authors' analysis steps: Estimation of nucleated cell counts was performed using reference gene primer amplification. Profiling relied on immunoSEQ multiplex PCR, and the TCRdb table lists in-frame clones only, not all of them. V and J calls and clone size are as listed in that table; D and trimming were resolved from the DNA. This sample has some 150,000 clones, with approximately 80% found just once. The source of this sequence is a woman older than 75 with acute or convalescent COVID-19. The chain uses TRBV19 and TRBJ1-5, with 9 bases fitting TRBD1. The sequenced sample was peripheral blood. CDR3 nucleotide sequence: TGTGCCAGTACGGCGGGACAGGGACAAAGCAATCAGCCCCAGCATTTT. Amino acid sequence: CASTAGQGQSNQPQHF.